A selection of T cell receptor beta chains follows, all from one sample in a study of CD8 T cells in ankylosing spondylitis. From the 5' RACE reads, TCRdb called clonotypes with MiXCR, one entry per CDR3 protein. This table has around 320,000 distinct CDR3 sequences, less than 25% appearing once. The sequenced sample was blood, either unsorted or a sorted T cell fraction (not recorded which). These receptors were taken from a female donor with ankylosing spondylitis or in good health (not recorded which). Both conserved end residues are part of each CDR3. The order of the fields is V gene, J gene, CDR3 protein.

v_gene: TRBV2; j_gene: TRBJ2-7; CDR3aa: CASSQQQGLVSEQYF
v_gene: TRBV6-1; j_gene: TRBJ1-2; CDR3aa: CASWTASWPYGYTF
v_gene: TRBV10-3; j_gene: TRBJ2-5; CDR3aa: CAISDPGSGKRETQYF
v_gene: TRBV30; j_gene: TRBJ1-5; CDR3aa: CAWRGAGVFQPQHF
v_gene: TRBV20-1; j_gene: TRBJ2-4; CDR3aa: CSALRNIQYF
v_gene: TRBV5-1; j_gene: TRBJ2-3; CDR3aa: CASRYTSGTDTQYF
v_gene: TRBV19; j_gene: TRBJ1-1; CDR3aa: CASSPRGARSMNTEAFF
v_gene: TRBV5-1; j_gene: TRBJ2-1; CDR3aa: CASSLVPRASNNEQFF
v_gene: TRBV11-3; j_gene: TRBJ1-1; CDR3aa: CASSPRTGGRTFF
v_gene: TRBV5-8; j_gene: TRBJ1-2; CDR3aa: CASSREVALGYTF
v_gene: TRBV24-1; j_gene: TRBJ2-7; CDR3aa: CATSRELGEQYF
v_gene: TRBV7-2; j_gene: TRBJ2-1; CDR3aa: CASSLQGGDEQFF